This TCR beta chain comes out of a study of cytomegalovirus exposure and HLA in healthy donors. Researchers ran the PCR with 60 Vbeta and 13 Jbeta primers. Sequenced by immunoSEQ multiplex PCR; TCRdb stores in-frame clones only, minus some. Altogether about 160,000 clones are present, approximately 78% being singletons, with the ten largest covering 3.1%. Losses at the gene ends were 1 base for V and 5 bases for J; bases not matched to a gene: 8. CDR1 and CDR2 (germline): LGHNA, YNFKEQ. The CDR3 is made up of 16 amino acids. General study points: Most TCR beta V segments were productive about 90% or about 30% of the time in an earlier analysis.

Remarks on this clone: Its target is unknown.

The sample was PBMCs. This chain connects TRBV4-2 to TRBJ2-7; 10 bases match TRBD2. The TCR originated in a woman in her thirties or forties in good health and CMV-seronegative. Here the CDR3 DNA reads TGTGCCAGCAGCCAAGTTGGCCTAGCGGGGGACCACGAGCAGTACTTC. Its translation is CASSQVGLAGDHEQYF.